Below, 16 T cell receptor beta chains from the same sample are listed, as sequenced in a study of cytomegalovirus exposure and HLA in healthy donors. It was with 60 Vbeta and 13 Jbeta primers that the PCR ran. Data came from immunoSEQ multiplex PCR; TCRdb stores just in-frame clones and leaves some out. The sample lists 95,000 to 150,000 clones, over 75% occurring once. Sequencing was performed on PBMCs. These TCRs come from a young man in good health and CMV-seronegative.

The V gene is TRBV5-4, the J gene TRBJ1-2; 11 bases are shared with TRBD1. This CDR3 has 15 residues. Germline V gene lookup returns CDR1 SGHNT and CDR2 YYREEE (reference sequence). The ends lost 5 bases at V and 8 bases at J; junction bases unmatched: 11. The CDR3: CASSSQGQGGWGYTF. In nucleotides, the CDR3 is TGTGCCAGCAGTTCACAGGGACAGGGGGGTTGGGGCTACACCTTC.

This clone was detected only a few times. The same CDR3 can be traced to other DNA sequences in this sample. In DNA, the CDR3 is TGTGCCAGCAGTAAGACGGGGGAGGGTAGCGAAAAACTGTTTTTT. Amino acids: CASSKTGEGSEKLFF. The chain combines TRBV6-1 with TRBJ1-4; D might be TRBD1 (5 bases). The CDR3 spans 15 residues. V shed 5 bases and J shed 8 bases, with 18 bases lying between them. The germline gives CDR1 MNHNS, CDR2 SASEGT.

The rearrangement links TRBV15 to TRBJ1-5, with 7 nucleotides matching TRBD1. The CDR3 runs 14 residues. J lost 8 bases, V lost 5 bases, and 9 bases had no gene match. Germline V gene data show CDR1 as LNHNV and CDR2 as YYDKDF (reference sequence). CDR3 region: CATSVGGEREPQHF. As DNA, the CDR3 is TGTGCCACCAGCGTAGGGGGCGAGAGGGAGCCCCAGCATTTT.

This chain's CDR3 is CASSSQRRDRDAGELFF. In nucleotides, the CDR3 is TGTGCCAGTAGTTCACAGCGCCGGGACAGGGACGCCGGGGAGCTGTTTTTT. This chain links TRBV19 with TRBJ2-2; 9 bases are a match to TRBD1. The CDR3 consists of 17 residues. Germline values: CDR1 LNHDA, CDR2 SQIVND (reference sequence). The V gene end was trimmed by 5 bases and the J gene end by 6 bases; junction bases not matched to a gene: 13.

This clone was observed once. The genes are TRBV5-1 and TRBJ2-7, with a weak D call TRBD1 (6 bases). Trimming cost V 0 bases and J 4 bases, with 11 bases left between them. Germline CDR1 and CDR2: SGHRS and YFSETQ. CDR3 size: 14 residues. The CDR3 nucleotides are TGCGCCAGCAGCTTGGCCGTCAGGGGTTACGAGCAGTACTTC. This encodes CASSLAVRGYEQYF.

The chain links TRBV29-1 to TRBJ2-1; 7 bases line up with TRBD2. Losses at the gene ends were 3 bases for V and 7 bases for J; bases not matched to a gene: 18. The CDR3 extends over 17 amino acids. Germline V gives CDR1 SQVTM, CDR2 ANQGSEA. The CDR3 DNA follows: TGCAGCGTTGAGGGGGAGTGGGGAGGGTCTTTAAGTAATGAGCAGTTCTTC. The encoded protein is CSVEGEWGGSLSNEQFF.

The CDR3 bases are TGTGCCAGCAGCGTAAACCGCCGGGGATACGAGCAGTACTTC. It is translated as CASSVNRRGYEQYF. The rearrangement links TRBV11-2 to TRBJ2-7; D might be TRBD2 (5 bases). Germline loops: CDR1 SGHAT, CDR2 FQNNGV. This CDR3 comprises 14 residues. The V gene lost 5 bases and the J gene lost 4 bases, with 15 bases spanning the gap.

The V gene is TRBV9, the J gene TRBJ1-1; 7 bases are a match to TRBD1. V lost 2 bases and J lost 0; bases outside the gene matches: 1. The CDR3 spans 14 residues. The germline V gene has CDR1 SGDLS and CDR2 YYNGEE. The CDR3 spells CASSVGQVNTEAFF. The CDR3 bases are TGTGCCAGCAGCGTTGGACAGGTGAACACTGAAGCTTTCTTT.

The rearrangement uses TRBV2 and TRBJ2-7, with 12 bases matching TRBD2. J gave up 5 bases and V 10 bases, and 15 bases lay outside the gene matches. The CDR3 is made up of 16 amino acids. Germline CDR1 and CDR2: SNHLY and FYNNEI. The CDR3 reads CATRKGLAGGEDEQYF. In nucleotides, the CDR3 is TGTGCCACCCGTAAGGGACTAGCGGGTGGAGAGGACGAGCAGTACTTC. Combining the CDR3 with reference TRBV2 and TRBJ2-7 gives the whole variable domain EPEVTQTPSHQVTQMGQEVILRCVPISNHLYFYWYRQILGQKVEFLVSFYNNEISEKSEIFDDQFSVERPDGSNFTLKIRSTKLEDSAMYFCATRKGLAGGEDEQYFGPGTRLTVT.

The J gene is TRBJ1-6, the V gene TRBV11-2; TRBD1 agrees at 9 bases. The CDR3 is 15 residues long. Per germline, CDR1 SGHAT and CDR2 FQNNGV. With 0 bases clipped from V and 9 bases from J, the junction kept 3 bases outside the gene matches. CDR3 nucleotide sequence: TGTGCCAGCAGCTTAGATAGGGACAGGGTTTCACCCCTCCACTTT. Protein sequence: CASSLDRDRVSPLHF. Combining the CDR3 with reference TRBV11-2 and TRBJ1-6 gives the whole variable domain EAGVAQSPRYKIIEKRQSVAFWCNPISGHATLYWYQQILGQGPKLLIQFQNNGVVDDSQLPKDRFSAERLKGVDSTLKIQPAKLEDSAVYLCASSLDRDRVSPLHFGNGTRLTVT.

The rearrangement joins TRBV19 to TRBJ1-2; perhaps TRBD1 as D (5 bases). The CDR3 totals 16 residues. Germline V gives CDR1 LNHDA, CDR2 SQIVND (reference sequence). Trimming removed 8 bases from V and 4 bases from J, with 23 bases in between. This CDR3 reads CASPVAGYALIYGYTF. Written as DNA, the CDR3 is TGTGCCAGTCCCGTGGCAGGGTACGCCCTAATCTATGGCTACACCTTC. Looking up the rest from reference TRBV19 and TRBJ1-2 gives the full variable domain: DGGITQSPKYLFRKEGQNVTLSCEQNLNHDAMYWYRQDPGQGLRLIYYSQIVNDFQKGDIAEGYSVSREKKESFPLTVTSAQKNPTAFYLCASPVAGYALIYGYTFGSGTRLTVV.

This clone was detected only once. This chain joins TRBV30 and TRBJ2-1; 7 bases agree with TRBD1. V was clipped by 5 bases and J by 7 bases; unmatched bases: 11. The CDR3 runs 14 residues. CDR1 and CDR2 (germline): GTSNPN, SVGIG (reference sequence). CDR3 residues: CAWGRYTGENEQFF. CDR3 nucleotide sequence: TGTGCCTGGGGTCGATACACAGGGGAGAATGAGCAGTTCTTC. Full variable domain (remainder filled in from reference TRBV30 and TRBJ2-1): SQTIHQWPATLVQPVGSPLSLECTVEGTSNPNLYWYRQAAGRGLQLLFYSVGIGQISSEVPQNLSASRPQDRQFILSSKKLLLSDSGFYLCAWGRYTGENEQFFGPGTRLTVL.

This chain links TRBV30 with TRBJ2-4, with D possibly being TRBD2 (5 bases). Looked up from germline, CDR1 is GTSNPN and CDR2 is SVGIG (reference sequence). The CDR3 loop spans 16 amino acids. V was cut by 5 bases and J by 9 bases, with 26 bases left in between. The CDR3 region has the DNA TGTGCCTGGCACCCCCCCTGGATGGAGGTCCAGGCCATTCAGTACTTC. It translates to CAWHPPWMEVQAIQYF.

This clone was detected once. The chain combines TRBV7-8 with TRBJ2-4, with TRBD2 as a possible D gene (6 bases). Trimming left V 0 bases short and J 0 bases short, with 12 bases between. This CDR3 has 17 amino acids. Germline CDR1 SGHVS, CDR2 FQNEAQ. CDR3 nucleotides: TGTGCCAGCAGCTTAGCGCTGGAGGGAATAGCCAAAAACATTCAGTACTTC. As protein: CASSLALEGIAKNIQYF. Full variable domain (remainder filled in from reference TRBV7-8 and TRBJ2-4): GAGVSQSPRYKVAKRGQDVALRCDPISGHVSLFWYQQALGQGPEFLTYFQNEAQLDKSGLPSDRFFAERPEGSVSTLKIQRTQQEDSAVYLCASSLALEGIAKNIQYFGAGTRLSVL.

This chain joins TRBV7-9 and TRBJ1-2; tentative D call: TRBD1 (6 bases). The CDR3 has 13 residues. With 0 bases removed from V and 5 bases from J, the gap between germline ends came to 7 bases. The germline CDR1 and CDR2 sequences are SEHNR and FQNEAQ (reference sequence). CDR3 nucleotide sequence: TGTGCCAGCAGCTTAGCGCAGGGGTATGGCTACACCTTC. The encoded protein is CASSLAQGYGYTF.

V and J are TRBV27 and TRBJ2-7; maybe TRBD2 (6 bases). CDR1 MNHEY and CDR2 SMNVEV come from the germline V gene (reference sequence). The length of the CDR3 is 12 residues. V gave up 5 bases and J gave up 3 bases, with 8 bases separating them. CDR3 loop: CASSTEGYEQYF. In DNA form, the CDR3 reads TGTGCCAGCAGTACGGAGGGCTACGAGCAGTACTTC.